The subject of this entry is one T cell receptor (beta chain). Its antigen remains unidentified. Since a far larger clone is one base different, this is likely a read error. This sample stems from a study of shared clonotypes between healthy human individuals. About the research overall: Donors were a couple of women and a few men aged 18 to 49. Findings and limits, study-wide: All-four-donor shared clonotypes had higher generation probabilities than non-shared clonotypes did. Sequencing depth was a factor that was expected to affect clonotype sharing among donors.

TCRdb's table, derived via immunoSEQ multiplex PCR, lists solely in-frame clones and lacks some. The sample has 2 million to 2.5 million clones, roughly 91% seen once; the top ten hold 1.5% to 2%. Germline V gives CDR1 SGHVS, CDR2 FQNEAQ. The CDR3 consists of 14 residues. The naive CD8 fraction comprised CD45RO-negative cells positively selected for CCR7 and excluded terminally differentiated effector memory CD45RA+ cells. Donors included only healthy HIV-negative adults lacking recent acute infections or vaccinations. The sample comprised naive CD8+ T cells from PBMCs. The chain couples TRBV7-8 to TRBJ1-1; D remains unclear. The sequence came from a man aged 18 to 35 in good health. Some clones in this sample may be carry-over from other donors' samples. The CDR3 loop reads CASGLVNTHTEAFF. The CDR3 coding sequence is TGTGCCAGCGGCTTAGTTAATACGCACACTGAAGCTTTCTTT.